This T cell receptor beta chain was obtained from a study of blood T cell repertoires in COVID-19. TCRdb's copy holds only in-frame clones and misses some; the assay was immunoSEQ multiplex PCR. Among over 85,000 clones listed, 75% to 90% were seen once. This clone was found once. Looked up from germline, CDR1 is MDHEN and CDR2 is SYDVKM. The CDR3 is 15 amino acids. V was shortened by 7 bases and J by 4 bases, with 16 bases between the two germline ends. The V call is TRBV28, the J call TRBJ2-2; the D is unclear. The specimen was peripheral blood. The TCR originated in a woman aged 45-65 years with COVID-19, enrolled during active disease. The CDR3 spells CASTLDSSGTGELFF. The CDR3 DNA reads as TGTGCCAGCACCCTTGACTCGTCCGGCACCGGGGAGCTGTTTTTT.